The next 22 T cell receptor beta chains were all read from a single sample in a study of T cells after yellow fever vaccination. TCRdb independently ran MiXCR on the 5' RACE reads; one entry per CDR3 protein. The table shows some 560,000 distinct CDR3 sequences, with about 15% occurring only once. This material consisted of PBMCs, taken about 5 days after the first yellow fever vaccination. All receptors come from a man between 18 and 29 years old who received the YFV17D yellow fever vaccine.

This clonotype appeared a few times. The CDR3 DNA sequence: TGTGCCAGCAGCTTGGCAGGCCCAGGTGGCTACACCTTC. Translation: CASSLAGPGGYTF. V usage is TRBV7-9 and J usage is TRBJ1-2, with D uncertain. Germline values: CDR1 SEHNR, CDR2 FQNEAQ (reference sequence). Deletions cut 3 bases from V and 7 bases from J, with 12 bases between. The CDR3 has 13 amino acids.

The chain employs TRBV5-1 and TRBJ2-7, with D possibly matching TRBD1 (5 bases). This CDR3 spans 15 amino acids. CDR1 and CDR2 (germline): SGHRS, YFSETQ. V was cut by 4 bases and J by 1 base, with 15 bases left in between. In DNA form, the CDR3 reads TGCGCCAGCAGCCCCGACAGTGGCAGTTCCTACGAGCAGTACTTC. This encodes CASSPDSGSSYEQYF.

This clonotype was counted a few times. The chain has TRBV29-1 and TRBJ1-2; D perhaps matches TRBD1 (6 bases). Between the trimmed V and J ends, which lost 3 bases and 5 bases, there was a span of 16 bases. Germline assignment: CDR1 SQVTM and CDR2 ANQGSEA. This CDR3 contains 14 residues. In nucleotides, the CDR3 is TGCAGCGTTGAGGGGGGGCGAGGTTGGTATGGCTACACCTTC. Translated: CSVEGGRGWYGYTF.

V is TRBV19 and J is TRBJ1-1; D remains ambiguous. V lost 4 bases, J lost 1 base, and 10 bases lay in between. The CDR3 is 14 amino acids. Germline CDR1 reads LNHDA; CDR2 reads SQIVND (reference sequence). The CDR3 here is CASSNWYANTEAFF. The CDR3 bases are TGTGCCAGTAGTAATTGGTACGCGAACACTGAAGCTTTCTTT. Based on the CDR3 plus reference TRBV19 and TRBJ1-1, the full variable domain is DGGITQSPKYLFRKEGQNVTLSCEQNLNHDAMYWYRQDPGQGLRLIYYSQIVNDFQKGDIAEGYSVSREKKESFPLTVTSAQKNPTAFYLCASSNWYANTEAFFGQGTRLTVV.

This clonotype has more than one count but fewer than ten. The J gene is TRBJ1-1, the V gene TRBV19; 8 nucleotides line up with TRBD1. The CDR3 loop spans 16 amino acids. Per germline, CDR1 LNHDA and CDR2 SQIVND (reference sequence). With V trimmed by 4 bases and J by 2 bases, 9 bases remained unmatched. CDR3 loop: CASSTRLGQGNTEAFF. CDR3 DNA sequence: TGTGCCAGTAGTACCCGACTCGGACAGGGTAACACTGAAGCTTTCTTT.

This clonotype was seen at least ten times. V and J are TRBV7-2 and TRBJ1-2; 9 bases fit TRBD1. The CDR3 is made up of 14 amino acids. Germline V gene sequence: CDR1 SGHTA, CDR2 FQGNSA. Losses at the gene ends were 3 bases for V and 4 bases for J; bases not matched to a gene: 3. The DNA of the CDR3 is TGTGCCAGCAGCTTGGCGGGACAGGGCTATGGCTACACCTTC. It encodes CASSLAGQGYGYTF.

Only a few counts were recorded for this clonotype. The chain carries TRBV20-1 and TRBJ2-3; no firm D call. Germline V CDR1 and CDR2: DFQATT, SNEGSKA (reference sequence). CDR3 size: 14 residues. The V end was cut by 3 bases, the J end by 1 base, with 11 bases between. In nucleotides, the CDR3 is TGCAGTGCTAGGAGGCCGTGGGGCACAGATACGCAGTATTTT. Protein product: CSARRPWGTDTQYF.

This clonotype was picked up a small number of times. The chain uses TRBV7-9 and TRBJ2-2; TRBD2 aligns across 10 bases. CDR3 size: 17 residues. CDR1 and CDR2 from the germline V gene are SEHNR and FQNEAQ (reference sequence). J was trimmed by 4 bases and V by 6 bases; bases with no gene match: 11. DNA of the CDR3: TGTGCCAGCAGTTCCCCTGGTAGCGGGGGGCCCACCGGGGAGCTGTTTTTT. It yields the protein CASSSPGSGGPTGELFF.

This clonotype was detected only once. This chain joins TRBV4-3 and TRBJ2-1; 12 bases agree with TRBD2. The CDR3 runs 18 residues. V shed 3 bases and J 0 bases; nucleotides not matched to a gene: 6. Looked up from germline, CDR1 is LGHNA and CDR2 is YSLEER. CDR3 sequence: CASSHRLAGESSYNEQFF. The DNA of the CDR3 is TGCGCCAGCAGCCATCGACTAGCGGGGGAGAGCTCCTACAATGAGCAGTTCTTC.

In this sample, this clonotype turned up a few times. The V gene is TRBV5-1, the J gene TRBJ1-1; D gene unclear. The CDR3 runs to 14 residues. Germline values: CDR1 SGHRS, CDR2 YFSETQ. Deletions cut 4 bases from V and 6 bases from J, with 16 bases between. Here the CDR3 DNA reads TGCGCCAGCAGCACCCGGTCCCTCGGGCCTGAAGCTTTCTTT. Its protein product is CASSTRSLGPEAFF. The variable domain in full, with the rest retrieved from reference TRBV5-1 and TRBJ1-1, is KAGVTQTPRYLIKTRGQQVTLSCSPISGHRSVSWYQQTPGQGLQFLFEYFSETQRNKGNFPGRFSGRQFSNSRSEMNVSTLELGDSALYLCASSTRSLGPEAFFGQGTRLTVV.

V is TRBV6-1 and J is TRBJ1-5; D not certain. The CDR3 has 16 residues. Trimming took off 6 bases at V and 0 bases at J, with 15 bases between the two ends. In germline, CDR1 is MNHNS, CDR2 SASEGT. The chain's CDR3 is CASRPLQAYSNQPQHF. In DNA form, the CDR3 reads TGTGCCAGCAGACCCCTCCAGGCATATAGCAATCAGCCCCAGCATTTT.

V and J are TRBV28 and TRBJ1-1; D unclear. Trimming stripped 1 base from V and 11 bases from J, with 14 bases between. This CDR3 has 13 amino acids. Germline CDR1 and CDR2: MDHEN and SYDVKM. The CDR3 sequence is CASSLSRETRAFF. The CDR3 DNA reads as TGTGCCAGCAGTTTATCCCGGGAGACCCGGGCTTTCTTT.

This sequence joins TRBV12-3 or TRBV12-4 and TRBJ1-4, with 11 bases lining up with TRBD1. Germline trimming cut 5 bases from V and 5 bases from J; bases unmatched to any gene: 4. The CDR3 has 15 residues. This CDR3 reads CASSRRTGGNEKLFF. CDR3 nucleotides: TGTGCCAGCAGTCGACGGACAGGGGGCAATGAAAAACTGTTTTTT.

This clonotype came up many times. The chain has TRBV7-9 and TRBJ2-7, with D maybe TRBD1 (6 bases). The germline CDR1 and CDR2 sequences are SEHNR and FQNEAQ (reference sequence). Trimming removed 5 bases at V and 5 bases at J, with 19 bases between. The CDR3 loop spans 15 amino acids. The chain's CDR3 is CASSLIGDIFHEQYV. Here the CDR3 DNA reads TGTGCCAGCAGCCTAATCGGGGACATCTTTCACGAGCAGTACGTC.

The chain has TRBV20-1 and TRBJ2-5, with D possibly matching TRBD2 (5 bases). This CDR3 spans 13 amino acids. CDR1 and CDR2 (germline): DFQATT, SNEGSKA (reference sequence). Trimming removed 0 bases from V and 7 bases from J, with 12 bases in between. Written as DNA, the CDR3 is TGCAGTGCTAGAGATGGACCCCGGGGGACCCAGTACTTC. Translated: CSARDGPRGTQYF.

The chain uses TRBV11-2 and TRBJ1-1; 7 nucleotides agree with TRBD1. V shed 4 bases, J shed 1 base, and the junction held 9 bases outside the gene matches. The CDR3 has 16 amino acids. Germline-derived CDR1 and CDR2 are SGHAT and FQNNGV. The DNA of the CDR3 is TGTGCCAGCAGCTCCACTCCAGACAGGGCGAACACTGAAGCTTTCTTT. This gives the protein CASSSTPDRANTEAFF.

This clonotype was counted only a few times. The chain uses TRBV29-1 and TRBJ2-6, with D perhaps TRBD2 (6 bases). CDR1 is SQVTM and CDR2 is ANQGSEA in the germline V gene. The CDR3 covers 13 residues. V was cut by 5 bases and J by 1 base, with 6 bases left in between. For the CDR3, the DNA is TGCAGCGTTCGGGGGTCTGGGGCCAACGTCCTGACTTTC. Protein product: CSVRGSGANVLTF.

This rearrangement joins TRBV20-1 to TRBJ2-7; 10 bases match TRBD2. Per the germline V gene, CDR1 is DFQATT and CDR2 is SNEGSKA (reference sequence). This CDR3 contains 16 residues. J was trimmed by 0 bases and V by 1 base; bases with no gene match: 6. The CDR3 loop is CSARGVAGGNSYEQYF. The DNA for the CDR3 is TGCAGTGCTAGAGGAGTAGCGGGGGGTAACTCCTACGAGCAGTACTTC.

In its sample, this clonotype was seen many times. The CDR3 bases are TGTGCCAGCAGCTGGTTAGCAGGGGGCACAGATACGCAGTATTTT. It is translated as CASSWLAGGTDTQYF. This chain joins TRBV7-8 and TRBJ2-3; D might be TRBD1 (6 bases). Germline values: CDR1 SGHVS, CDR2 FQNEAQ. The V end was cut by 4 bases, the J end by 1 base, with 12 bases between. The CDR3 spans 15 residues.

The chain joins TRBV5-5 to TRBJ2-3; 11 bases fit TRBD2. Germline V gives CDR1 SGHKS, CDR2 YYEKEE (reference sequence). The CDR3 runs to 16 residues. J lost 3 bases, V lost 3 bases, and 6 bases had no gene match. The CDR3 sequence is CASSSLIAGGTDTQYF. The CDR3 DNA sequence: TGTGCCAGCAGCTCCCTAATAGCGGGGGGGACAGATACGCAGTATTTT.

The chain couples TRBV5-1 to TRBJ1-1; D unresolved. With 1 base removed from V and 4 bases from J, the gap between germline ends came to 8 bases. There are 13 residues in the CDR3. Per the germline V gene, CDR1 is SGHRS and CDR2 is YFSETQ. The CDR3 loop reads CASSLFLGTEAFF. CDR3 DNA: TGCGCCAGCAGCTTGTTTCTTGGCACTGAAGCTTTCTTT. Together with reference TRBV5-1 and TRBJ1-1, the CDR3 gives the full variable domain: KAGVTQTPRYLIKTRGQQVTLSCSPISGHRSVSWYQQTPGQGLQFLFEYFSETQRNKGNFPGRFSGRQFSNSRSEMNVSTLELGDSALYLCASSLFLGTEAFFGQGTRLTVV.

The CDR3, as DNA: TGTGCCAGCAGTCGACTAGCGGGGGGAGATACGCAGTATTTT. Its translation: CASSRLAGGDTQYF. The gene calls are TRBV6-1 and TRBJ2-3; 13 bases fit TRBD2. The CDR3 has 14 residues. CDR1 is MNHNS, CDR2 SASEGT, per germline. V was clipped by 5 bases and J by 5 bases; unmatched bases: 1.